Shown below are 32 T cell receptor beta chains from a single sample sequenced in a study of CD8 T cells in ankylosing spondylitis. Each CDR3 protein is one row after TCRdb ran MiXCR on the 5' RACE reads. The sample records some 130,000 distinct CDR3 sequences, 7% to 9% being singletons. The sample taken for sequencing was synovial fluid, either unsorted or a sorted T cell fraction (not recorded which). The origin of the receptors is a male donor with ankylosing spondylitis.

The chain has TRBV12-1 and TRBJ1-2; the table's D call, TRBD1, was not checked against the DNA. TRBV12-1 represents a pseudogene. CDR3 length equals 17 residues. The CDR3 region is CASSLRRRENSDYGYTF. The CDR3 bases are TGTGCCAGCAGCTTACGGCGCCGGGAGAATTCGGACTATGGCTACACCTTC.

The gene calls are TRBV6-5 and TRBJ1-6; maybe TRBD1 (5 bases). The CDR3 sequence is 15 residues long. V was trimmed by 2 bases and J by 7 bases, leaving 12 bases between them. Germline V gene sequence: CDR1 MNHEY, CDR2 SVGAGI. CDR3 coding DNA: TGTGCCAGCAGTTACGGGCAGGGAGGGAATTCACCCCTCCACTTT. Protein sequence: CASSYGQGGNSPLHF.

At least ten counts were recorded for this clonotype. This chain connects TRBV6-6 to TRBJ1-2, with D possibly matching TRBD1 (6 bases). The V end was cut by 7 bases, the J end by 2 bases, with 14 bases between. The CDR3 is 14 amino acids. Germline-derived CDR1 and CDR2 are MNHNY and SVGAGI (reference sequence). CDR3 sequence reads: CASIRDTLNYGYTF. The CDR3 nucleotides are TGTGCCAGCATCCGGGACACCCTCAACTATGGCTACACCTTC.

Worth noting for this clonotype: Compared with germline, one end of the junction differs, possibly owing to a read error. The chain carries TRBV7-2 and TRBJ2-1; tentative D call: TRBD1 (6 bases). Germline CDR1 is SGHTA and CDR2 is FQGNSA. The CDR3 loop spans 12 amino acids. The CDR3 bases are TGTGCCAGCAGAAAAGAGGGGGACCATCTAAACTTC. Amino acid sequence: CASRKEGDHLNF. Based on the CDR3 plus reference TRBV7-2 and TRBJ2-1, the full variable domain is GAGVSQSPSNKVTEKGKDVELRCDPISGHTALYWYRQSLGQGLEFLIYFQGNSAPDKSGLPSDRFSAERTGGSVSTLTIQRTQQEDSAVYLCASRKEGDHLNFGPGTRLTVL.

This chain uses TRBV18 with TRBJ2-7, with D tentatively TRBD2 (5 bases). Germline V gene sequence: CDR1 KGHSH, CDR2 LQKENI. V gave up 2 bases and J gave up 1 base, with 6 bases separating them. The CDR3 runs 13 residues. CDR3 DNA sequence: TGTGCCAGCTCACCAGGGAGTTCCTACGAGCAGTACTTC. This sequence encodes CASSPGSSYEQYF. The variable domain in full, completed from reference TRBV18 and TRBJ2-7, reads NAGVMQNPRHLVRRRGQEARLRCSPMKGHSHVYWYRQLPEEGLKFMVYLQKENIIDESGMPKERFSAEFPKEGPSILRIQQVVRGDSAAYFCASSPGSSYEQYFGPGTRLTVT.

This clonotype was seen a few times. This sequence joins TRBV20-1 and TRBJ2-3; tentatively, D is TRBD2 (6 bases). Trimming stripped 1 base from V and 3 bases from J, with 23 bases between. Germline V gene sequence: CDR1 DFQATT, CDR2 SNEGSKA (reference sequence). This CDR3 region has 18 residues. The CDR3 nucleotides are TGCAGTGCTAGAGTATTCGGGAGAGGAGCGGATAGGACAGATACGCAGTATTTT. This encodes CSARVFGRGADRTDTQYF.

By frequency in the sample, this clonotype is medium-sized. This chain connects TRBV6-5 to TRBJ2-2, with D possibly TRBD1 on 6 matching bases. CDR3 length: 15 amino acids. V was clipped by 6 bases and J by 6 bases, with 17 bases between them. The V gene's germline CDR1 is MNHEY and CDR2 SVGAGI. The CDR3 region has the DNA TGTGCCAGCAGACCCCCGACAGGCAATGCCGGGGAGCTGTTTTTT. Translation: CASRPPTGNAGELFF.

This clonotype was recorded at least ten times. The V gene is TRBV20-1, the J gene TRBJ1-1; D not resolved. This CDR3 is 14 amino acids long. Germline-derived CDR1 and CDR2 are DFQATT and SNEGSKA (reference sequence). Trimming pared 0 bases from V and 1 base from J, leaving 9 bases between. The CDR3: CSARDRVGNTEAFF. In DNA form, the CDR3 reads TGCAGTGCTAGAGACCGGGTGGGGAACACTGAAGCTTTCTTT.

This clonotype was seen a handful of times. The chain employs TRBV20-1 and TRBJ1-1; D not resolved. This CDR3 has 11 residues. Germline loops: CDR1 DFQATT, CDR2 SNEGSKA (reference sequence). The V and J ends lost 0 bases and 10 bases respectively, with 9 bases between them. The CDR3 here is CSARDTGRAFF. In DNA form, the CDR3 reads TGCAGTGCTAGAGATACCGGGAGAGCTTTCTTT.

This chain links TRBV6-1 with TRBJ2-7, with 7 positions matching TRBD1. The CDR3 extends over 14 amino acids. With 6 bases clipped from V and 3 bases from J, the junction kept 8 bases outside the gene matches. The V gene's germline CDR1 is MNHNS and CDR2 SASEGT. CDR3 DNA sequence: TGTGCCAGCAGGAGGGGGCTAGCCGACTACGAGCAGTACTTC. Its protein is CASRRGLADYEQYF.

The table lists this clonotype with many counts. This sequence joins TRBV25-1 and TRBJ1-1; D remains ambiguous. The germline CDR1 and CDR2 sequences are MGHDK and SYGVNS. Trimming left V 4 bases short and J 1 base short, with 7 bases between. The CDR3 is 13 amino acids. The CDR3 is CASSASRNTEAFF. CDR3 in DNA: TGTGCCAGCAGTGCGAGTAGGAACACTGAAGCTTTCTTT.

This chain connects TRBV4-3 to TRBJ2-6; 8 bases match TRBD1. CDR3 length equals 16 residues. V lost 4 bases, J lost 0 bases, and 2 bases stayed unmatched. Germline CDR1 is LGHNA and CDR2 is YSLEER. The CDR3 is CASSRTGNSGANVLTF. CDR3 nucleotides: TGCGCCAGCAGCCGGACAGGGAACTCTGGGGCCAACGTCCTGACTTTC.

This clonotype was found a few times. CDR3 protein: CASTKATAATLFEQYF. CDR3 in DNA: TGTGCCAGCACCAAAGCCACGGCTGCTACCCTTTTCGAGCAGTACTTC. The J gene is TRBJ2-7, the V gene TRBV6-2 or TRBV6-3; D is unclear. The CDR3 is 16 residues long. Trimming shortened V by 7 bases and J by 6 bases, and 25 bases separated the two germline ends. Germline assignment: CDR1 MNHEY and CDR2 SVGEGT.

This clonotype was recorded many times. The chain combines TRBV20-1 with TRBJ1-5; D possibly corresponds to TRBD1 (6 bases). Trimming removed 5 bases from V and 2 bases from J, with 10 bases in between. CDR1 and CDR2 from the germline V gene are DFQATT and SNEGSKA (reference sequence). The CDR3 loop spans 13 amino acids. CDR3 sequence: CSAFRQGNQPQHF. As DNA, the CDR3 is TGCAGTGCTTTCCGACAGGGCAATCAGCCCCAGCATTTT.

This clonotype was counted only a few times. This chain connects TRBV29-1 to TRBJ2-5, with D unclear. The CDR3 contains 12 residues. Germline CDR1 SQVTM, CDR2 ANQGSEA. V was trimmed by 8 bases and J by 9 bases, leaving 19 bases between them. The CDR3 is CSSRFGPAAQYF. CDR3 DNA: TGCAGCTCAAGGTTTGGGCCGGCGGCCCAGTACTTC.

This clonotype was observed at least ten times. The gene calls are TRBV9 and TRBJ2-3; D may be TRBD2 (5 bases). The CDR3 covers 15 residues. V shed 6 bases and J shed 0 bases, with 14 bases lying between them. Germline V gives CDR1 SGDLS, CDR2 YYNGEE. The DNA of the CDR3 is TGTGCCAGCAACGTCGGCGGGTGGAGCACAGATACGCAGTATTTT. Translating gives CASNVGGWSTDTQYF.

This clonotype was observed at least ten times. The chain joins TRBV9 to TRBJ1-2; D gene uncertain. This CDR3 is built from 14 residues. Per the germline V gene, CDR1 is SGDLS and CDR2 is YYNGEE. Trimming shortened V by 0 bases and J by 0 bases, and 6 bases separated the two germline ends. Here the CDR3 DNA reads TGTGCCAGCAGCGTAGGGTCCTCTAACTATGGCTACACCTTC. Encoded protein: CASSVGSSNYGYTF.

This clonotype appeared a few times. J is TRBJ1-1 and V is TRBV7-9, with 11 bases aligning to TRBD1. The ends lost 4 bases at V and 2 bases at J; junction bases unmatched: 9. CDR1 is SEHNR, CDR2 FQNEAQ, per germline (reference sequence). This CDR3 contains 17 residues. This CDR3 is CASSSTRDRGFNTEAFF. Here the CDR3 DNA reads TGTGCCAGCAGCTCTACCAGGGACAGGGGGTTTAACACTGAAGCTTTCTTT.

The V call is TRBV6-6, the J call TRBJ1-1; the D is unclear. Germline V CDR1 and CDR2: MNHNY, SVGAGI (reference sequence). This CDR3 has 11 residues. V dropped 7 bases and J dropped 7 bases, with 10 bases sitting between them. CDR3 bases: TGTGCCAGCACGAGGACCCTTGAAGCTTTCTTT. It codes for CASTRTLEAFF.

This clonotype was observed many times. J is TRBJ1-2 and V is TRBV4-1, with 8 bases fitting TRBD1. J gave up 3 bases and V 4 bases, and 7 bases lay outside the gene matches. There are 15 residues in the CDR3. Germline CDR1 MGHRA, CDR2 YSYEKL. The DNA of the CDR3 is TGCGCCAGCAGCCCAGACGGACAGGGACACTATGGCTACACCTTC. Protein sequence: CASSPDGQGHYGYTF.

This clonotype has only a few counts. The chain joins TRBV12-3 or TRBV12-4 to TRBJ1-4; D remains unclear. V lost 3 bases, J lost 14 bases, and 13 bases lay in between. The CDR3 runs to 12 residues. CDR3 nucleotide sequence: TGTGCCAGCAGTTTGTCCCTAGGTCCTCTGTTTTTT. Translation: CASSLSLGPLFF.

This clonotype was recorded at least ten times. The chain links TRBV9 to TRBJ1-3; no reliable D call. The CDR3 sequence is 15 residues long. The germline V gene has CDR1 SGDLS and CDR2 YYNGEE. Between the trimmed V and J ends, which lost 6 bases and 4 bases, there was a span of 17 bases. The CDR3 sequence: CASNEVGTYGNTIYF. DNA for the CDR3: TGTGCCAGCAACGAGGTCGGCACGTACGGAAACACCATATATTTT.

This clonotype was seen at least ten times. The chain recombines TRBV27 with TRBJ1-5, with TRBD1 matching over 7 bases. The CDR3 runs 14 residues. The germline CDR1 and CDR2 sequences are MNHEY and SMNVEV (reference sequence). V gave up 4 bases and J gave up 1 base; unmatched junction bases: 1. CDR3: CASSSQGSNQPQHF. In DNA, the CDR3 is TGTGCCAGCAGTTCACAGGGGAGCAATCAGCCCCAGCATTTT.

The chain has TRBV28 and TRBJ2-2; 9 nucleotides line up with TRBD2. Per germline, CDR1 MDHEN and CDR2 SYDVKM. This CDR3 has 18 residues. V shed 5 bases and J 3 bases; nucleotides not matched to a gene: 13. As DNA, the CDR3 is TGTGCCAGCAGTCTTCGACGGAGTAGCGGGGGTGACACCGGGGAGCTGTTTTTT. The encoded protein is CASSLRRSSGGDTGELFF.

The sample holds many counts of this clonotype. V is TRBV20-1 and J is TRBJ1-1; D unclear. Germline V gives CDR1 DFQATT, CDR2 SNEGSKA (reference sequence). V was clipped by 0 bases and J by 0 bases, with 5 bases between them. This CDR3 has 13 amino acids. CDR3 DNA: TGCAGTGCTAGAGATACTTTGAACACTGAAGCTTTCTTT. Amino acids: CSARDTLNTEAFF.

This clonotype was seen repeatedly, ten times or more. V is TRBV6-6 and J is TRBJ1-6, with no clear D. CDR1 is MNHNY and CDR2 is SVGAGI in the germline V gene (reference sequence). Trimming removed 5 bases from V and 4 bases from J, with 6 bases in between. CDR3 length: 13 amino acids. The CDR3 region has the DNA TGTGCCAGCAGTGGACGGTATAATTCACCCCTCCACTTT. This codes for CASSGRYNSPLHF.

This clonotype was observed a few times. The chain employs TRBV5-1 and TRBJ2-6, with D unresolved. Per germline, CDR1 SGHRS and CDR2 YFSETQ. The CDR3 runs 18 residues. Trimming pared 3 bases from V and 0 bases from J, leaving 16 bases between. CDR3: CASSSSPLGSSGANVLTF. The DNA for the CDR3 is TGCGCCAGCAGCTCGTCCCCCCTGGGATCCTCTGGGGCCAACGTCCTGACTTTC.

The V gene is TRBV4-2, the J gene TRBJ2-7, with 8 positions matching TRBD2. CDR1 is LGHNA and CDR2 is YNFKEQ in the germline V gene. This CDR3 region has 18 residues. J was trimmed by 0 bases and V by 10 bases; bases with no gene match: 20. CDR3 sequence: CAMSPGLPGGPSSYEQYF. In DNA form, the CDR3 reads TGTGCCATGAGCCCCGGGCTCCCGGGGGGGCCAAGCTCCTACGAGCAGTACTTC.

V is TRBV9 and J is TRBJ2-7; D might be TRBD2 (7 bases). Germline-derived CDR1 and CDR2 are SGDLS and YYNGEE. V was clipped by 0 bases and J by 5 bases, with 21 bases between them. The CDR3 has 17 residues. This chain's CDR3 is CASSVGGGAWIIDEQYF. CDR3 DNA sequence: TGTGCCAGCAGCGTAGGAGGGGGGGCATGGATCATCGACGAGCAGTACTTC.

A few counts support this clonotype. The chain couples TRBV18 to TRBJ2-6; D is unclear. CDR1 KGHSH and CDR2 LQKENI come from the germline V gene. This CDR3 region has 15 residues. Trimming pared 5 bases from V and 0 bases from J, leaving 8 bases between. In DNA, the CDR3 is TGTGCCAGCTCAGAACAGTTCTCTGGGGCCAACGTCCTGACTTTC. Its translation: CASSEQFSGANVLTF.

This clonotype was seen at least ten times. This chain joins TRBV7-9 and TRBJ1-1; D unclear. Looked up from germline, CDR1 is SEHNR and CDR2 is FQNEAQ (reference sequence). CDR3 length equals 13 residues. V dropped 3 bases and J dropped 4 bases, with 9 bases sitting between them. CDR3 protein: CASSLVSGTEAFF. For the CDR3, the DNA is TGTGCCAGCAGCTTGGTTAGTGGCACTGAAGCTTTCTTT.

This clonotype came up many times. The genes are TRBV5-1 and TRBJ2-7; TRBD1 is a possible D gene (6 bases). The germline gives CDR1 SGHRS, CDR2 YFSETQ. This CDR3 spans 14 amino acids. V was trimmed by 4 bases and J by 0 bases, leaving 11 bases between them. The CDR3 sequence: CASSKSGVSYEQYF. The DNA of the CDR3 is TGCGCCAGCAGCAAGTCAGGGGTCTCCTACGAGCAGTACTTC.